This entry concerns a single T cell receptor (beta chain). The data stem from a study of blood T cell repertoires in COVID-19. In the original analysis: Estimation of nucleated cell counts was performed using reference gene primer amplification. Produced via immunoSEQ multiplex PCR; TCRdb's table is partial and in-frame only. V and J calls plus clone size are reproduced from that table; the DNA served to infer D and trimming. The table includes about 190,000 clones, approximately 79% detected once. This sequence originates from a man aged 45-60 years who had recovered from COVID-19. The specimen sequenced was peripheral blood.

The DNA of the CDR3 is TGTGCCAGCAGCCCGGGGCTAGCGGGGAGCTACGAGCAGTACTTC. Its protein product is CASSPGLAGSYEQYF. V and J are TRBV7-7 and TRBJ2-7; 9 bases fit TRBD2. CDR1 is SSHAT and CDR2 is FNYEAQ in the germline V gene (reference sequence). V shed 5 bases and J 3 bases; nucleotides not matched to a gene: 8. The CDR3 runs to 15 residues.